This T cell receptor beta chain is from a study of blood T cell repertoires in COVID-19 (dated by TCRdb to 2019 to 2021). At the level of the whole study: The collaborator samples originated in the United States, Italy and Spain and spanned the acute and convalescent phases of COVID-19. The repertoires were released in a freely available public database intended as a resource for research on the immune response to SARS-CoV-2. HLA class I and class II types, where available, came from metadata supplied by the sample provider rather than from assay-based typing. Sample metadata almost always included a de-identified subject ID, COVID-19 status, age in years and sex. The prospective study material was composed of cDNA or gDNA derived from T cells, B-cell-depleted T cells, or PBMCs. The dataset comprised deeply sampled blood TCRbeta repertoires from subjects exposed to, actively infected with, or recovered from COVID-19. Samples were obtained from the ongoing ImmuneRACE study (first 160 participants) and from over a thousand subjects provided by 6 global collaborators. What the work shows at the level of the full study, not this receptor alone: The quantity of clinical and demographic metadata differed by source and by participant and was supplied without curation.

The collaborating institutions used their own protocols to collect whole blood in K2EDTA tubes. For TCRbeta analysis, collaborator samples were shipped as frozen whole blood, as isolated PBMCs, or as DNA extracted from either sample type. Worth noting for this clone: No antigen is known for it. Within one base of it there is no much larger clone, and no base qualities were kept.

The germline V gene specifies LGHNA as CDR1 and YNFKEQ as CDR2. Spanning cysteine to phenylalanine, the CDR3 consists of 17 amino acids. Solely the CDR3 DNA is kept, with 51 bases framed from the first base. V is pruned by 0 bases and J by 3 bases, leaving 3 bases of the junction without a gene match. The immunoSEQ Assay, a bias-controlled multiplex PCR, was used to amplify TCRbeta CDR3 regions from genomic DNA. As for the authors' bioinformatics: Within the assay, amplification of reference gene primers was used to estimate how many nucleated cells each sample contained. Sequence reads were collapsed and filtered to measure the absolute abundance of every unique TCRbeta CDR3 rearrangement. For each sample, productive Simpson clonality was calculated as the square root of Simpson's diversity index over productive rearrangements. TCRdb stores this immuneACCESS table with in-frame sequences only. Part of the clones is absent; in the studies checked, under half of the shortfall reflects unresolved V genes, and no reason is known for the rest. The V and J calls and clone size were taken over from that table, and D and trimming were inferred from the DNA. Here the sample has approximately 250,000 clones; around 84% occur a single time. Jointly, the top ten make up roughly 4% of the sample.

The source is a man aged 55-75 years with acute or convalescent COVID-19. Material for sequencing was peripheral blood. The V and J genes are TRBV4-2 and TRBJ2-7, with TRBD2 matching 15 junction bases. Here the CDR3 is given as CASSQDRTSGRDYEQYF. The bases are TGTGCCAGCAGCCAAGATAGGACTAGCGGGAGGGACTACGAGCAGTACTTC.